This passage covers 32 T cell receptor beta chains from one sample sequenced in a study of HIV-infected patients and healthy controls. Whole blood was used without fractionation, so all unsorted peripheral T cells were included. cDNA was made from approximately 500 ng RNA using alpha and beta constant primers. Alpha and beta chain libraries were made separately by chain-specific third strand synthesis with multiplexing indices. MiXCR, run by TCRdb on the 5' RACE reads, gives a single entry per CDR3 protein. Altogether 19,000 or so distinct CDR3 sequences are present, 9% to 10% being singletons, with the ten largest covering 5.5% to 7.5%. Material for sequencing was blood. These receptors all stem from an adult in good health.

This clonotype was seen many times. This sequence joins TRBV18 and TRBJ2-5, with 10 nucleotides matching TRBD2. The J segment lost 1 base and the V segment lost 1 base, leaving 3 bases of the junction unmatched. The CDR3 spans 16 residues. Germline-derived CDR1 and CDR2 are KGHSH and LQKENI. CDR3 DNA: TGTGCCAGCTCACCACGGACTAGCGGTGCCCAAGAGACCCAGTACTTC. Its protein is CASSPRTSGAQETQYF.

This clonotype has ten or more counts. V gene TRBV29-1 combines with J gene TRBJ1-2; D call uncertain. This CDR3 spans 12 amino acids. Germline-derived CDR1 and CDR2 are SQVTM and ANQGSEA. The V and J ends lost 3 bases and 8 bases respectively, with 13 bases between them. CDR3 DNA: TGCAGCGTTGAGACACGCCGTGAAGGCTACACCTTC. As protein: CSVETRREGYTF. The whole variable domain, remainder taken from reference TRBV29-1 and TRBJ1-2, is SAVISQKPSRDICQRGTSLTIQCQVDSQVTMMFWYRQQPGQSLTLIATANQGSEATYESGFVIDKFPISRPNLTFSTLTVSNMSPEDSSIYLCSVETRREGYTFGSGTRLTVV.

This clonotype has a count of ten or more. The chain uses TRBV5-4 and TRBJ2-5, with D tentatively TRBD2 (5 bases). V lost 6 bases, J lost 2 bases, and 14 bases lay in between. The CDR3 loop spans 14 amino acids. Germline V gives CDR1 SGHNT, CDR2 YYREEE (reference sequence). The CDR3 region has the DNA TGTGCCAGCACGCCCGGAGGCGATCAAGAGACCCAGTACTTC. Its translation: CASTPGGDQETQYF.

This clonotype was seen at least ten times. The chain carries TRBV4-1 and TRBJ1-3; maybe TRBD1 (5 bases). V was clipped by 1 base and J by 0 bases, with 16 bases between them. Germline CDR1 is MGHRA and CDR2 is YSYEKL. This CDR3 contains 18 residues. Here the CDR3 DNA reads TGCGCCAGCAGCCAAGTTCCGGCAGGGACCTTCTCTGGAAACACCATATATTTT. Its protein is CASSQVPAGTFSGNTIYF.

This clonotype was recorded many times. This chain joins TRBV12-3 or TRBV12-4 and TRBJ1-5; 10 nucleotides align to TRBD1. Trimming took 8 bases from V and 0 from J; bases not matched to a gene: 4. There are 15 residues in the CDR3. CDR3 amino acids: CASRQGAYSNQPQHF. As DNA, the CDR3 is TGTGCCAGCCGACAGGGGGCTTATAGCAATCAGCCCCAGCATTTT.

This clonotype was counted ten times or more. This chain uses TRBV7-6 with TRBJ1-1; 7 nucleotides line up with TRBD1. The V gene end was trimmed by 5 bases and the J gene end by 4 bases; junction bases not matched to a gene: 16. This CDR3 has 17 residues. Germline loops: CDR1 SGHVS, CDR2 FNYEAQ. The CDR3 region has the DNA TGTGCCAGCAGCGAGGGGGTAGTGGGCAGGGGGGCCACTGAAGCTTTCTTT. It specifies CASSEGVVGRGATEAFF.

Relative to its sample, this clonotype is medium-sized. The rearrangement links TRBV28 to TRBJ2-1, with D unresolved. The germline V gene has CDR1 MDHEN and CDR2 SYDVKM. This CDR3 has 12 residues. The ends were cut back, 0 bases at V and 5 bases at J, with 2 bases in the middle. CDR3 nucleotide sequence: TGTGCCAGCAGTTTATGGGACAATGAGCAGTTCTTC. Translation: CASSLWDNEQFF.

This clonotype occurred many times. The DNA for the CDR3 is TGTGCCAGCAGCTGGGCCGGTGATACGCAGTATTTT. This sequence encodes CASSWAGDTQYF. The chain has TRBV7-2 and TRBJ2-3; D gene uncertain. Deletions cut 4 bases from V and 6 bases from J, with 8 bases between. Looked up from germline, CDR1 is SGHTA and CDR2 is FQGNSA. There are 12 residues in the CDR3.

This clonotype was picked up a small number of times. V usage is TRBV29-1 and J usage is TRBJ1-2; D perhaps matches TRBD1 (5 bases). The CDR3 covers 15 residues. With 3 bases removed from V and 6 bases from J, the gap between germline ends came to 20 bases. CDR1 is SQVTM, CDR2 ANQGSEA, per germline. The CDR3 loop reads CSVEQFAGMMDGYTF. The CDR3 DNA is TGCAGCGTTGAGCAGTTTGCAGGGATGATGGATGGCTACACCTTC.

This clonotype turned up a few times. The genes are TRBV5-6 and TRBJ2-5; D gene ambiguous. Trimming shortened V by 2 bases and J by 2 bases, and 10 bases separated the two germline ends. Germline V gene lookup returns CDR1 SGHDT and CDR2 YYEEEE. The CDR3 loop spans 14 amino acids. CDR3 sequence (DNA): TGTGCCAGCAGCTTAGTAAAGTTTCAAGAGACCCAGTACTTC. Its protein is CASSLVKFQETQYF.

This clonotype was counted ten times or more. The chain employs TRBV4-1 and TRBJ2-6, with no clear D. This CDR3 is 15 amino acids long. V was cut by 1 base and J by 2 bases, with 6 bases left in between. Looked up from germline, CDR1 is MGHRA and CDR2 is YSYEKL. CDR3 DNA: TGCGCCAGCAGCCAAGTAACAGCTGGGGCCAACGTCCTGACTTTC. The encoded protein is CASSQVTAGANVLTF.

This clonotype appeared many times. The rearrangement uses TRBV2 and TRBJ1-2; no reliable D call. V lost 0 bases and J 4 bases, leaving 6 bases between the germline ends. Germline V gene data show CDR1 as SNHLY and CDR2 as FYNNEI. The length of the CDR3 is 13 residues. CDR3 DNA: TGTGCCAGCAGTGAAGCGTTGGCCTATGGCTACACCTTC. Translation: CASSEALAYGYTF.

This clonotype occurred many times. This sequence joins TRBV3-1 and TRBJ2-5; D unclear. This CDR3 has 13 residues. V shed 4 bases and J shed 5 bases, with 11 bases lying between them. Germline V lookup: CDR1 LGHDT, CDR2 YNNKEL (reference sequence). CDR3 protein: CASSPPREETQYF. CDR3 sequence (DNA): TGTGCCAGCAGCCCTCCCCGTGAGGAGACCCAGTACTTC.

This clonotype was seen more than once but under ten times. The rearrangement uses TRBV16 and TRBJ1-4; D gene unclear. V was pared by 1 base and J by 8 bases, with 8 bases between. The CDR3 is 13 amino acids. Looked up from germline, CDR1 is KGHSY and CDR2 is FQNENV. The CDR3 sequence is CASSQFSGEKLFF. The CDR3, as DNA: TGTGCCAGCAGCCAATTTTCGGGGGAAAAACTGTTTTTT.

This clonotype was detected many times. The chain employs TRBV5-1 and TRBJ2-1, with D maybe TRBD2 (6 bases). CDR1 SGHRS and CDR2 YFSETQ come from the germline V gene. V was clipped by 0 bases and J by 2 bases, with 9 bases between them. The CDR3 sequence is 15 residues long. CDR3 residues: CASSLARGAYNEQFF. The CDR3 region has the DNA TGCGCCAGCAGCTTGGCCCGCGGGGCCTACAATGAGCAGTTCTTC.

This clonotype is medium-sized (0.01 to 0.1%). The genes are TRBV5-1 and TRBJ2-3; TRBD2 matches at 9 bases. CDR3 length equals 15 residues. V was clipped by 4 bases and J by 2 bases; unmatched bases: 5. The germline V gene has CDR1 SGHRS and CDR2 YFSETQ. DNA for the CDR3: TGCGCCAGCAGCCAAAGACTAGCGGTCACAGATACGCAGTATTTT. It translates to CASSQRLAVTDTQYF.

The sample holds many counts of this clonotype. This chain links TRBV18 with TRBJ2-5, with 9 bases that match TRBD2. Germline CDR1 and CDR2: KGHSH and LQKENI. The CDR3 is made up of 15 amino acids. The ends lost 4 bases at V and 0 bases at J; junction bases unmatched: 3. The CDR3 region is CASSLSGRYQETQYF. The DNA of the CDR3 is TGTGCCAGCTCACTGAGCGGGAGGTACCAAGAGACCCAGTACTTC.

Only a few counts were recorded for this clonotype. The gene calls are TRBV5-1 and TRBJ2-7; 8 bases line up with TRBD1. Germline values: CDR1 SGHRS, CDR2 YFSETQ. The length of the CDR3 is 15 residues. The trim removed 4 bases at V and 0 bases at J, leaving 6 bases unmatched. The CDR3 loop reads CASSPRQGASYEQYF. The CDR3 DNA follows: TGCGCCAGCAGCCCCCGGCAGGGGGCCTCCTACGAGCAGTACTTC.

This clonotype was found many times. This rearrangement joins TRBV18 to TRBJ2-5, with a weak D call TRBD2 (6 bases). The CDR3 contains 14 residues. V was cut by 6 bases and J by 2 bases, with 13 bases left in between. CDR1 and CDR2 from the germline V gene are KGHSH and LQKENI. The CDR3 sequence is CASSGRGAQETQYF. DNA of the CDR3: TGTGCCAGCTCGGGGCGCGGGGCTCAAGAGACCCAGTACTTC.

By proportion, this clonotype is medium-sized. V is TRBV29-1 and J is TRBJ2-3; D is possibly TRBD1 or TRBD2 (5 bases each). V lost 4 bases and J 4 bases, leaving 15 bases between the germline ends. Germline V gene data show CDR1 as SQVTM and CDR2 as ANQGSEA. The CDR3 covers 14 residues. CDR3 amino acids: CSVVPGTGPDTQYF. The CDR3 region has the DNA TGCAGCGTTGTTCCGGGGACGGGGCCAGATACGCAGTATTTT.

This clonotype was counted at least ten times. The V gene is TRBV3-1, the J gene TRBJ1-4; possibly TRBD1 for D (5 bases). CDR1 is LGHDT and CDR2 is YNNKEL in the germline V gene (reference sequence). This CDR3 has 13 residues. Between the trimmed V and J ends, which lost 4 bases and 5 bases, there was a span of 8 bases. Here the CDR3 DNA reads TGTGCCAGCAGCCGCGGGGGAAATGAAAAACTGTTTTTT. Protein product: CASSRGGNEKLFF. Full variable domain (missing parts from reference TRBV3-1 and TRBJ1-4): DTAVSQTPKYLVTQMGNDKSIKCEQNLGHDTMYWYKQDSKKFLKIMFSYNNKELIINETVPNRFSPKSPDKAHLNLHINSLELGDSAVYFCASSRGGNEKLFFGSGTQLSVL.

This clonotype is medium-sized. The chain couples TRBV5-1 to TRBJ2-1, with no clear D. From germline, CDR1 is SGHRS and CDR2 YFSETQ. V gave up 0 bases and J gave up 5 bases, with 9 bases separating them. CDR3 length equals 14 residues. This CDR3 is CASSLGRAHNEQFF. CDR3 in DNA: TGCGCCAGCAGCTTGGGACGGGCCCACAATGAGCAGTTCTTC.

This clonotype was detected many times. The gene calls are TRBV6-5 and TRBJ2-2; D is undetermined. Trimming shortened V by 2 bases and J by 4 bases, and 5 bases separated the two germline ends. The CDR3 covers 13 residues. Looked up from germline, CDR1 is MNHEY and CDR2 is SVGAGI. Here the CDR3 DNA reads TGTGCCAGCAGTTACGGTAGCACCGGGGAGCTGTTTTTT. Protein sequence: CASSYGSTGELFF.

This clonotype rates as medium-sized. The chain recombines TRBV29-1 with TRBJ1-4, with 10 bases aligning to TRBD1. Germline values: CDR1 SQVTM, CDR2 ANQGSEA. V lost 6 bases and J lost 8; bases outside the gene matches: 12. The CDR3 loop spans 15 amino acids. The CDR3 nucleotides are TGCAGCGTCCCCCTCCGGGACAGGGGCGGAGAAAAACTGTTTTTT. It specifies CSVPLRDRGGEKLFF.

The CDR3 DNA is TGTGCCAGCAGCTTAATGCAGGGGGCGCCCTCTGGGGCCAACGTCCTGACTTTC. Encoded protein: CASSLMQGAPSGANVLTF. This chain links TRBV7-9 with TRBJ2-6; TRBD1 matches at 8 bases. The germline gives CDR1 SEHNR, CDR2 FQNEAQ (reference sequence). The CDR3 runs 18 residues. Trimming cost V 2 bases and J 0 bases; bases outside gene matches: 6.

The sample holds many counts of this clonotype. This chain connects TRBV5-1 to TRBJ2-1, with D possibly being TRBD2 (5 bases). Germline assignment: CDR1 SGHRS and CDR2 YFSETQ. The CDR3 extends over 13 amino acids. V lost 6 bases and J 5 bases, leaving 12 bases between the germline ends. The CDR3 is CASKEGSNNEQFF. In DNA form, the CDR3 reads TGCGCCAGCAAAGAGGGCAGCAACAATGAGCAGTTCTTC.

This clonotype came up many times. The rearrangement joins TRBV27 to TRBJ2-7; 12 bases line up with TRBD2. This CDR3 is 16 amino acids long. The ends lost 0 bases at V and 2 bases at J; junction bases unmatched: 2. Looked up from germline, CDR1 is MNHEY and CDR2 is SMNVEV (reference sequence). The CDR3 DNA is TGTGCCAGCAGTTTATCGGGACTAGCGGGCGCCTACGAGCAGTACTTC. Its protein product is CASSLSGLAGAYEQYF.

This clonotype has ten or more counts. This chain uses TRBV7-9 with TRBJ2-1; unclear D gene. The V end was cut by 6 bases, the J end by 5 bases, with 8 bases between. The CDR3 runs 12 residues. Germline lookup yields CDR1 SEHNR and CDR2 FQNEAQ (reference sequence). CDR3 DNA: TGTGCCAGCAGGACTGGGAACAATGAGCAGTTCTTC. Translating gives CASRTGNNEQFF.

This clonotype has only a few counts. The V call is TRBV11-1, the J call TRBJ1-5; no firm D call. Per the germline V gene, CDR1 is SGHAT and CDR2 is FQDESV (reference sequence). The CDR3 contains 14 residues. Trimming removed 1 base from V and 6 bases from J, with 10 bases in between. This CDR3 is CASSLDRGIQPQHF. CDR3 DNA sequence: TGTGCCAGCAGCTTAGATCGCGGGATTCAGCCCCAGCATTTT.

This clonotype was recorded many times. The rearrangement joins TRBV7-3 to TRBJ2-3; 9 nucleotides line up with TRBD2. CDR1 and CDR2 from the germline V gene are SGHTA and FQGTGA. After removal of 4 bases from V and 2 bases from J, the junction contained 4 bases not matched to a gene. The CDR3 consists of 15 residues. CDR3 in DNA: TGTGCCAGCAGCTCAACTAGCGGGTACACAGATACGCAGTATTTT. This translates into CASSSTSGYTDTQYF.

This clonotype has just a few counts. The V gene is TRBV7-6, the J gene TRBJ1-1; the match to TRBD1 covers 10 bases. Germline V gene sequence: CDR1 SGHVS, CDR2 FNYEAQ. The CDR3 sequence is 14 residues long. Trimming took 3 bases from V and 5 from J; bases not matched to a gene: 3. The chain's CDR3 is CASSFGQGGTEAFF. Written as DNA, the CDR3 is TGTGCCAGCAGCTTCGGACAGGGGGGGACTGAAGCTTTCTTT.

This clonotype was counted many times. The chain uses TRBV28 and TRBJ2-7; D is ambiguous. This CDR3 is built from 14 residues. The V end was cut by 7 bases, the J end by 0 bases, with 13 bases between. In germline, CDR1 is MDHEN, CDR2 SYDVKM. The CDR3 is CASIPQLSSYEQYF. The CDR3, as DNA: TGTGCCAGCATACCGCAGCTAAGCTCCTACGAGCAGTACTTC. The entire variable domain, with the rest obtained from reference TRBV28 and TRBJ2-7, is as follows: DVKVTQSSRYLVKRTGEKVFLECVQDMDHENMFWYRQDPGLGLRLIYFSYDVKMKEKGDIPEGYSVSREKKERFSLILESASTNQTSMYLCASIPQLSSYEQYFGPGTRLTVT.